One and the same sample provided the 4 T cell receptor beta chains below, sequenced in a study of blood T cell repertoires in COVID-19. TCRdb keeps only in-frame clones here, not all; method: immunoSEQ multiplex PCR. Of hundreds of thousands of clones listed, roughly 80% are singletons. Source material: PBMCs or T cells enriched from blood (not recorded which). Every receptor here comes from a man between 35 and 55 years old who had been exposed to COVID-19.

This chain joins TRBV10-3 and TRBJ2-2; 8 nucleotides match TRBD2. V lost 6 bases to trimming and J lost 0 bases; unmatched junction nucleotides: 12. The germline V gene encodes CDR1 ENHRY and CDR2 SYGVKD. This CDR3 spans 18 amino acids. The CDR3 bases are TGTGCCATCAGCCCCGGGACTAGTTGGCTCACGAACACCGGGGAGCTGTTTTTT. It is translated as CAISPGTSWLTNTGELFF.

CDR3 DNA sequence: TGTGCCAGTAGCCTACAGGACAGGCGTAATCAGCCCCAGCATTTT. This sequence encodes CASSLQDRRNQPQHF. The chain couples TRBV19 to TRBJ1-5; 7 positions match TRBD1. Germline loops: CDR1 LNHDA, CDR2 SQIVND (reference sequence). CDR3 size: 15 residues. The trim removed 6 bases at V and 4 bases at J, leaving 9 bases unmatched.

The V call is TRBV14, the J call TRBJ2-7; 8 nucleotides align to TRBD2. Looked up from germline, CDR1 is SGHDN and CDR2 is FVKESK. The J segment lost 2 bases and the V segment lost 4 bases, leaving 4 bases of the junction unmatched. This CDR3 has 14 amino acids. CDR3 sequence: CASSPGTRAYEQYF. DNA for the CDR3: TGTGCCAGCAGCCCCGGGACTAGAGCCTACGAGCAGTACTTC. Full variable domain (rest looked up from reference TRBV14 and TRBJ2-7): EAGVTQFPSHSVIEKGQTVTLRCDPISGHDNLYWYRRVMGKEIKFLLHFVKESKQDESGMPNNRFLAERTGGTYSTLKVQPAELEDSGVYFCASSPGTRAYEQYFGPGTRLTVT.

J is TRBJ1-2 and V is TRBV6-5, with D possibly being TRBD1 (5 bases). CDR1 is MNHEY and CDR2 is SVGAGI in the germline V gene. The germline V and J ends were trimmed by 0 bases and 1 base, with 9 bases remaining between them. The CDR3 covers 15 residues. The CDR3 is CASSYSATVNYGYTF. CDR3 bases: TGTGCCAGCAGTTACTCGGCGACAGTTAACTATGGCTACACCTTC.